A single sample gave rise to the 10 T cell receptor beta chains below, sequenced in a study of early T cells in non-severe SARS-CoV-2 infection. TCRdb recomputed calls from the 5' RACE reads with MiXCR, one row per CDR3 protein. The sample has more than 65,000 distinct CDR3 sequences; roughly 4.5% are singletons. Sequencing used whole blood, obtained at baseline. The receptors were gathered from an adult who was a healthcare worker with PCR-confirmed SARS-CoV-2 infection or an uninfected control (not recorded which). The donor label of this sample is uncertain.

There are many counts of this clonotype. V and J are TRBV7-6 and TRBJ2-5, with TRBD2 matching over 13 bases. V shed 5 bases and J 4 bases; nucleotides not matched to a gene: 7. This CDR3 contains 16 residues. Germline lookup yields CDR1 SGHVS and CDR2 FNYEAQ. CDR3 coding DNA: TGTGCCAGCAGCCCAACGGGACTAGCGGGGACAGAGACCCAGTACTTC. This gives the protein CASSPTGLAGTETQYF.

The chain is built from TRBV6-6 and TRBJ2-3, with D tentatively TRBD2 (5 bases). V gave up 6 bases and J gave up 0 bases, with 19 bases separating them. The V gene's germline CDR1 is MNHNY and CDR2 SVGAGI (reference sequence). This CDR3 contains 17 residues. CDR3 in DNA: TGTGCCAGCAGGCCCATAGGGAGTTCCCCTAGCACAGATACGCAGTATTTT. As protein: CASRPIGSSPSTDTQYF.

This clonotype was seen only a few times. This chain uses TRBV3-2 with TRBJ1-6. TRBV3-2 is designated a pseudogene. The CDR3 contains 20 residues. CDR3 nucleotide sequence: TGTGCCAGCAGCCACAGAACCTCCCCCCCAGGGAGGTGCTATAATTCACCCCTCCACTTT. It is translated as CASSHRTSPPGRCYNSPLHF.

This clonotype was seen many times. The chain is built from TRBV5-1 and TRBJ1-2; the D gene is possibly TRBD1 (5 bases). Germline V gives CDR1 SGHRS, CDR2 YFSETQ. The CDR3 runs to 15 residues. V lost 4 bases, J lost 0 bases, and 13 bases lay in between. In nucleotides, the CDR3 is TGCGCCAGCAGCCGCGAAGCCAGGGCTAACTATGGCTACACCTTC. Its protein is CASSREARANYGYTF.

This clonotype was counted many times. The chain carries TRBV6-2 or TRBV6-3 and TRBJ2-3, with 8 positions matching TRBD2. V lost 8 bases, J lost 2 bases, and 18 bases stayed unmatched. Germline V gene sequence: CDR1 MNHEY, CDR2 SVGEGT. This CDR3 comprises 18 residues. The CDR3 sequence: CASEGERGPPLPTDTQYF. CDR3 DNA sequence: TGTGCCAGCGAAGGGGAGCGGGGGCCTCCCCTCCCCACAGATACGCAGTATTTT.

The sample holds a few counts of this clonotype. This rearrangement joins TRBV4-1 to TRBJ2-4; TRBD2 might be the D (5 bases). This CDR3 is 19 amino acids long. With 4 bases removed from V and 0 bases from J, the gap between germline ends came to 22 bases. Germline CDR1 reads MGHRA; CDR2 reads YSYEKL. In nucleotides, the CDR3 is TGCGCCAGCAGCCCGGCCGGGGTGTCGGGCCAAACAGCCAAAAACATTCAGTACTTC. It specifies CASSPAGVSGQTAKNIQYF.

This clonotype was observed at least ten times. The chain links TRBV12-3 or TRBV12-4 to TRBJ1-1; D not certain. There are 11 residues in the CDR3. V was trimmed by 2 bases and J by 6 bases, leaving 4 bases between them. Here the CDR3 reads CASSLLAEAFF. CDR3 sequence (DNA): TGTGCCAGCAGTTTACTGGCTGAAGCTTTCTTT.

A few counts support this clonotype. The chain employs TRBV11-2 and TRBJ2-2; 13 bases map to TRBD2. The V segment lost 5 bases and the J segment 6 bases; nucleotides outside the gene matches: 12. In germline, CDR1 is SGHAT, CDR2 FQNNGV. The length of the CDR3 is 18 residues. CDR3 residues: CASSRRTPGTSGAGELFF. The DNA of the CDR3 is TGTGCCAGCAGCCGAAGGACCCCCGGGACTAGCGGGGCCGGGGAGCTGTTTTTT.

Only a few counts were recorded for this clonotype. The chain carries TRBV6-5 and TRBJ1-4; 9 bases are a match to TRBD1. The ends lost 5 bases at V and 7 bases at J; junction bases unmatched: 5. The germline V gene encodes CDR1 MNHEY and CDR2 SVGAGI. The CDR3 has 14 residues. The DNA for the CDR3 is TGTGCCAGCAGTAACAGGGGGCTGGGTGAAAAACTGTTTTTT. Amino acids: CASSNRGLGEKLFF.

In this sample, this clonotype turned up a few times. The chain is built from TRBV20-1 and TRBJ2-5; 7 bases match TRBD1. CDR1 is DFQATT, CDR2 SNEGSKA, per germline (reference sequence). V lost 5 bases, J lost 5 bases, and 8 bases stayed unmatched. The CDR3 has 13 residues. The DNA of the CDR3 is TGCAGTGCTCCTAGGACAGGTTGGGAGACCCAGTACTTC. Translated: CSAPRTGWETQYF.